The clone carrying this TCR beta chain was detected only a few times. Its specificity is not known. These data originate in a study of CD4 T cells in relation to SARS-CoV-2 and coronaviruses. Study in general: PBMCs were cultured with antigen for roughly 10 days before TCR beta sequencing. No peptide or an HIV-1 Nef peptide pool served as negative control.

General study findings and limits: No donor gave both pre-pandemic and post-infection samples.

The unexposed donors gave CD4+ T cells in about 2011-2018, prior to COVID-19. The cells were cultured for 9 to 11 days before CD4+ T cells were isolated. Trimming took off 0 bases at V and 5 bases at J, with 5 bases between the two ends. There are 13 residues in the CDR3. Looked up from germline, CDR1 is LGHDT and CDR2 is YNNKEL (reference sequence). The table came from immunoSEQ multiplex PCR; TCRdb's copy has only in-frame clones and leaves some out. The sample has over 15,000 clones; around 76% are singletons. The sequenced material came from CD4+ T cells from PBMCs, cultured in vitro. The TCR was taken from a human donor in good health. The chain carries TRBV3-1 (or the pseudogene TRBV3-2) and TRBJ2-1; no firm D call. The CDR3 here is CASSQDPNNEQFF. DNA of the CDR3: TGTGCCAGCAGCCAAGACCCTAACAATGAGCAGTTCTTC.